Listed below are T cell receptor beta chains from one sample, sequenced in a study of beta chain features in type 1 diabetes. Produced via immunoSEQ multiplex PCR; TCRdb's table is partial and in-frame only. The sample contains about 650,000 clones, roughly 12% of which appear only once. Sequencing was done on a sample of naive CD4+ T cells from blood. Receptors were obtained from a young man with type 1 diabetes. Each CDR3 is given with its conserved first and last residue. Fields, in order: J gene, D gene, clone size, V gene, CDR3 DNA, CDR3 protein. D genes are given only for firm matches. The size entry is marked missing in some rows and otherwise reads once, few, many or a size class.

j_gene: TRBJ1-5
d_gene: TRBD1
abundance: few
v_gene: TRBV29-1
CDR3nt: TGCAGCGTTAGGGGAACCGGACAGGGGAATAGTCAGCCCCAGCATTTT
CDR3aa: CSVRGTGQGNSQPQHF

j_gene: TRBJ2-3
d_gene: NA
abundance: NA
v_gene: TRBV14
CDR3nt: TGTGCCAGCAGCCCCGGACGATCGTTCACAGATACGCAGTATTTT
CDR3aa: CASSPGRSFTDTQYF

j_gene: TRBJ1-2
d_gene: NA
abundance: few
v_gene: TRBV27
CDR3nt: TGTGCCAGCAGTTTGGTTGGAGACTCCTATGGCTACACCTTC
CDR3aa: CASSLVGDSYGYTF

j_gene: TRBJ2-3
d_gene: TRBD1
abundance: NA
v_gene: TRBV6-6
CDR3nt: TGTGCCAGCAGTACCCGACAGGGGGGGCTGTATTTT
CDR3aa: CASSTRQGGLYF

j_gene: TRBJ1-2
d_gene: NA
abundance: NA
v_gene: TRBV28
CDR3nt: TGTGCCAGCAGTCCACACGGGACACAGGGCGCCTACACCTTC
CDR3aa: CASSPHGTQGAYTF

j_gene: TRBJ1-1
d_gene: NA
abundance: NA
v_gene: TRBV5-6
CDR3nt: TGTGCCAGCAGCTTGAGGAGGGGCACTGAAGCTTTCTTT
CDR3aa: CASSLRRGTEAFF

j_gene: TRBJ2-7
d_gene: NA
abundance: few
v_gene: TRBV10-3
CDR3nt: TGTGCCATCGCTCGGGAATACGAGCAGTACTTC
CDR3aa: CAIAREYEQYF

j_gene: TRBJ2-2
d_gene: TRBD1
abundance: NA
v_gene: TRBV7-2
CDR3nt: TGTGCCAGCAGAAAACCCGGGACAGGGAACACCGGGGAGCTGTTTTTT
CDR3aa: CASRKPGTGNTGELFF

j_gene: TRBJ1-3
d_gene: NA
abundance: NA
v_gene: TRBV6-1
CDR3nt: TGTGCCAGCAGTGAAGTTTGGGGACAAGGGAGAAACACCATATATTTT
CDR3aa: CASSEVWGQGRNTIYF

j_gene: TRBJ2-1
d_gene: NA
abundance: NA
v_gene: TRBV7-2
CDR3nt: TGTGCCAGCAGTTCCCGGCAGGTCTCCTACAATGAGCAGTTCTTC
CDR3aa: CASSSRQVSYNEQFF

j_gene: TRBJ2-7
d_gene: NA
abundance: few
v_gene: TRBV9
CDR3nt: TGTGCCAGCAGCGTAGAGCAGGGGGGATCCGAGCAGTACTTC
CDR3aa: CASSVEQGGSEQYF

j_gene: TRBJ2-2
d_gene: NA
abundance: few
v_gene: TRBV9
CDR3nt: TGTGCCAGCAGCCCCCCTCAGGCAACGAACACCGGGGAGCTGTTTTTT
CDR3aa: CASSPPQATNTGELFF

j_gene: TRBJ1-5
d_gene: NA
abundance: few
v_gene: TRBV15
CDR3nt: TGTGCCACCAGCAGAGAGGGAGGGTTAGGGGAGCCCCAGCATTTT
CDR3aa: CATSREGGLGEPQHF

j_gene: TRBJ2-3
d_gene: NA
abundance: NA
v_gene: TRBV29-1
CDR3nt: TGCAGCGTTTTGACGGCCACAGATACGCAGTATTTT
CDR3aa: CSVLTATDTQYF

j_gene: TRBJ2-1
d_gene: TRBD1
abundance: few
v_gene: TRBV7-2
CDR3nt: TGTGCCAGCAGCCTCCCTGGACAGGGTTTCAATGAGCAGTTCTTC
CDR3aa: CASSLPGQGFNEQFF

j_gene: TRBJ1-3
d_gene: TRBD1
abundance: few
v_gene: TRBV30
CDR3nt: TGTGCCTGGAGTATTGGGACAGGGGCTGGAAACACCATATATTTT
CDR3aa: CAWSIGTGAGNTIYF